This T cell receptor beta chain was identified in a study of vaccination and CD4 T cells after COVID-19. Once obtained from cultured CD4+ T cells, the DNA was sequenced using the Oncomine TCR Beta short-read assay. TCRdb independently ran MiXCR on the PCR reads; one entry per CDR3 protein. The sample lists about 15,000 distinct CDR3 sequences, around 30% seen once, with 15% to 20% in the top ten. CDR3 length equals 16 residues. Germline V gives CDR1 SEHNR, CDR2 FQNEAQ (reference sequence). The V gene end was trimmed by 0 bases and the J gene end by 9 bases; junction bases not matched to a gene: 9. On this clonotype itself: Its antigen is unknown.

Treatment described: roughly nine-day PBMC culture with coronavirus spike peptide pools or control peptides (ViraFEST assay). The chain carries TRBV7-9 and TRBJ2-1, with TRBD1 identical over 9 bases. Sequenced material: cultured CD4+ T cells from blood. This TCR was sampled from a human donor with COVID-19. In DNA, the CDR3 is TGTGCCAGCAGCTTAGCGCTCGGGACAGGGTTTGGTGAGCAGTTCTTC. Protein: CASSLALGTGFGEQFF. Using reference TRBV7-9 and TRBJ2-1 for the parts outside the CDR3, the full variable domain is DTGVSQNPRHKITKRGQNVTFRCDPISEHNRLYWYRQTLGQGPEFLTYFQNEAQLEKSRLLSDRFSAERPKGSFSTLEIQRTEQGDSAMYLCASSLALGTGFGEQFFGPGTRLTVL.